This T cell receptor (beta chain) comes out of a study of technical replicates of blood from a few donors. Measured with immunoSEQ multiplex PCR; TCRdb has only the in-frame clones, and not every one. The sample lists 95,000 or so clones; approximately 96% were seen once. J lost 4 bases, V lost 3 bases, and 11 bases had no gene match. This CDR3 has 17 residues. Germline values: CDR1 SGHDN, CDR2 FVKESK. This sequence was found in a human donor in good health. Sequenced input: T cells isolated from PBMCs. V is TRBV14 and J is TRBJ2-2, with 7 bases matching TRBD2. CDR3 loop: CASSHYMTGGVTGELFF. The CDR3 region has the DNA TGTGCCAGCAGCCATTATATGACGGGAGGAGTCACCGGGGAGCTGTTTTTT.